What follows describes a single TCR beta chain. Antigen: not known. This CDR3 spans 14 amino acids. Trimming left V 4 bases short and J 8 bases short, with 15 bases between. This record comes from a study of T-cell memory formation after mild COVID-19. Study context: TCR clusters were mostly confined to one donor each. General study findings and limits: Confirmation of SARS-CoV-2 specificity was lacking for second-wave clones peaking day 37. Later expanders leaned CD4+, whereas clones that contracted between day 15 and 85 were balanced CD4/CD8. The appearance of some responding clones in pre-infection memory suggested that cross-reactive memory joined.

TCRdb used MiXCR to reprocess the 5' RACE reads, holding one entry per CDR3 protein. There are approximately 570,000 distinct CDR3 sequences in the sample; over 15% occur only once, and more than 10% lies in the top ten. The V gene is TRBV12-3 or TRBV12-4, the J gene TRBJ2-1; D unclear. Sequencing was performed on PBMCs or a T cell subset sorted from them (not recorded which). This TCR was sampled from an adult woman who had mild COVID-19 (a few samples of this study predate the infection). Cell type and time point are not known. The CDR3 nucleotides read TGTGCCAGCAGTTCCCAGGCGGCGAGCGATGAGCAGTTCTTC. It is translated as CASSSQAASDEQFF.